This T cell receptor (beta chain) was obtained from a study of T cell responses to AZD1222 COVID-19 vaccine. V lost 0 bases and J 2 bases, leaving 11 bases between the germline ends. The CDR3 contains 15 residues. Germline V gene lookup returns CDR1 MNHNS and CDR2 SASEGT. Findings and limits, study-wide: The donors showed a predominance of white British ancestry and of females, with possible underestimation of clonal diversity.

Using immunoSEQ multiplex PCR, the repertoire was profiled, and TCRdb retains in-frame clones only, with some absent. This sample has about 35,000 clones, with 85% to 90% found just once. On this clone itself: Its antigen is unknown.

This specimen consisted of peripheral blood, obtained 28 days after the second AZD1222 dose. The chain recombines TRBV6-1 with TRBJ2-7, with D unresolved. The source of this sequence is an adult who received the AZD1222 COVID-19 vaccine. For the CDR3, the DNA is TGTGCCAGCAGTGAAGCTGGATACCCACCCTACGAGCAGTACTTC. This gives the protein CASSEAGYPPYEQYF.